These T cell receptor beta chains were read from a single sample in a study of blood T cells in healthy people across ages. TCRdb re-called the 5' RACE reads with MiXCR, one entry per CDR3 protein. The data hold over 1,500,000 distinct CDR3 sequences, with approximately 39% observed a single time. Sequenced material: blood. The receptors shown here come from a human donor in good health. The CDR3 runs from the conserved cysteine through the conserved F or W. The order of the fields is J gene, clone size, V gene, CDR3 protein. Clone sizes are given selectively: once, few, many, or a class where the clone is expanded.

J gene: TRBJ1-2; clone size: few; V gene: TRBV10-3; CDR3 protein: CAISVLDRDYGYTF
J gene: TRBJ2-3; clone size: .; V gene: TRBV2; CDR3 protein: CASKFLIQGADTQYF
J gene: .; clone size: .; V gene: TRBV18; CDR3 protein: CASSSVYQETQYF
J gene: TRBJ2-2; clone size: .; V gene: TRBV11-2; CDR3 protein: CASSSRAGERSWGYGELFF
J gene: TRBJ1-6; clone size: .; V gene: TRBV7-6; CDR3 protein: CASSLGKIRNSPLHF
J gene: TRBJ2-1; clone size: .; V gene: TRBV24-1; CDR3 protein: CATSDFGGGPDEQFF
J gene: TRBJ2-5; clone size: .; V gene: TRBV6-1; CDR3 protein: CASNIGNQETQYF
J gene: TRBJ1-2; clone size: many; V gene: TRBV24-1; CDR3 protein: CATSDFGRDGYTF
J gene: TRBJ2-1; clone size: .; V gene: TRBV3-1; CDR3 protein: CASSRRSGWDNEQFF
J gene: TRBJ1-2; clone size: .; V gene: TRBV20-1; CDR3 protein: CSALRRGELNYGYTF
J gene: TRBJ2-5; clone size: few; V gene: TRBV3-1; CDR3 protein: CASSQPLSETQYF
J gene: TRBJ2-2; clone size: .; V gene: TRBV29-1; CDR3 protein: CSVEVENTGELFF
J gene: TRBJ1-5; clone size: few; V gene: TRBV6-2/TRBV6-3; CDR3 protein: CASTDEKRFNQPQHF
J gene: .; clone size: .; V gene: TRBV7-8; CDR3 protein: CASSSNQGEGYEQYF
J gene: TRBJ2-7; clone size: many; V gene: TRBV9; CDR3 protein: CASSVTAGSPYEQYF
J gene: TRBJ2-1; clone size: many; V gene: TRBV4-2; CDR3 protein: CASSPGLAGGKGGNEQFF
J gene: TRBJ1-1; clone size: .; V gene: TRBV27; CDR3 protein: CASNPLRGTEAFF
J gene: TRBJ2-7; clone size: few; V gene: TRBV11-1; CDR3 protein: CASSAQGRLYEQYF
J gene: TRBJ1-4; clone size: .; V gene: TRBV6-1; CDR3 protein: CASSEVGTGNEKLFF
J gene: TRBJ2-6; clone size: few; V gene: TRBV7-3; CDR3 protein: CASSWVGSGANVLTF
J gene: TRBJ1-1; clone size: .; V gene: TRBV7-9; CDR3 protein: CASSSPTDTEAFF
J gene: TRBJ2-3; clone size: .; V gene: TRBV4-3; CDR3 protein: CASSQADWGSRTDTQYF
J gene: TRBJ2-3; clone size: .; V gene: TRBV20-1; CDR3 protein: CSARSSRTNTDTQYF
J gene: TRBJ2-1; clone size: .; V gene: TRBV6-2/TRBV6-3; CDR3 protein: CASSWGWDEQFF
J gene: TRBJ2-1; clone size: .; V gene: TRBV3-1; CDR3 protein: CASSQLGADNEQFF
J gene: TRBJ2-4; clone size: many; V gene: TRBV5-6; CDR3 protein: CASSQQVAKNIQYF
J gene: TRBJ2-1; clone size: .; V gene: TRBV10-3; CDR3 protein: CAISGGGALYNEQFF
J gene: TRBJ1-3; clone size: few; V gene: TRBV4-1; CDR3 protein: CASSQEGDGGGRNTIYF
J gene: TRBJ2-7; clone size: .; V gene: TRBV12-3/TRBV12-4; CDR3 protein: CASSILAGYPYEQYF
J gene: TRBJ2-7; clone size: .; V gene: TRBV20-1; CDR3 protein: CSARDFGGTLSYEQYF
J gene: TRBJ2-1; clone size: many; V gene: TRBV7-9; CDR3 protein: CASSSLNEQFF
J gene: TRBJ1-5; clone size: .; V gene: TRBV4-1; CDR3 protein: CASSQSRYSNQPQHF
J gene: TRBJ2-1; clone size: .; V gene: TRBV11-3; CDR3 protein: CASSSHLAGGPDDSYNEQFF
J gene: TRBJ2-5; clone size: .; V gene: TRBV5-1; CDR3 protein: CASSVRDRGQETQYF
J gene: TRBJ2-7; clone size: .; V gene: TRBV29-1; CDR3 protein: CSVAPSGYEQYF
J gene: TRBJ1-1; clone size: .; V gene: TRBV12-3/TRBV12-4; CDR3 protein: CASSSISVGNTEAFF
J gene: TRBJ2-5; clone size: .; V gene: TRBV7-9; CDR3 protein: CASSLAIRAGQYF
J gene: TRBJ2-3; clone size: once; V gene: TRBV5-1; CDR3 protein: CASARDGHSNTDTQYF
J gene: TRBJ2-5; clone size: few; V gene: TRBV6-1; CDR3 protein: CASSEMWGGQETQYF
J gene: TRBJ2-7; clone size: .; V gene: TRBV7-9; CDR3 protein: CASSPGQANSYEQYF
J gene: TRBJ2-5; clone size: few; V gene: TRBV27; CDR3 protein: CASSSLPRDSVQETQYF
J gene: TRBJ1-4; clone size: .; V gene: TRBV25-1; CDR3 protein: CASGTDSRLNEKLFF
J gene: TRBJ2-3; clone size: .; V gene: TRBV6-2/TRBV6-3; CDR3 protein: CASSYSLLAGKADTQYF
J gene: TRBJ1-2; clone size: .; V gene: TRBV20-1; CDR3 protein: CSARLHTGGLNYGYTF
J gene: TRBJ2-7; clone size: few; V gene: TRBV28; CDR3 protein: CASRLKGQISYEQYF
J gene: TRBJ2-2; clone size: .; V gene: TRBV20-1; CDR3 protein: CSARGALGDANTGERFF
J gene: TRBJ1-2; clone size: .; V gene: TRBV2; CDR3 protein: CASIAGGKGVFDYYGYTF
J gene: TRBJ1-1; clone size: .; V gene: TRBV6-6; CDR3 protein: CASKRRGLDTEAFF